These 3 T cell receptor beta chains share one sample of origin, sequenced in a study of blood T cell repertoires in COVID-19 (dated by TCRdb to 2018 to 2021). Library generation was performed with the immunoSEQ multiplex PCR assay. As stored in TCRdb, this immuneACCESS dataset retains in-frame rearrangements with V and J assigned. A fraction of the clones does not appear; measured against another copy, unresolved V genes explain less than half of the discrepancy, and the remainder lacks a known reason. This sample holds about 76,000 clones; around 91% were observed only once. Around 5.4% of the sample is in the top ten clones. The sample consisted of peripheral blood. The receptors here all came from a human donor in a cohort sampled during active COVID-19.

J is TRBJ2-3 and V is TRBV4-3, with D tentatively TRBD2 (6 bases). Germline-derived CDR1 and CDR2 are LGHNA and YSLEER. The CDR3 runs 18 residues. Trimming took 0 bases from V and 1 from J, leaving 17 bases between them. CDR3 in amino acids: CASSQDRFRRGGTDTQYF. In DNA form, the CDR3 reads TGCGCCAGCAGCCAAGATCGGTTTCGGAGGGGAGGCACAGATACGCAGTATTTT.

The rearrangement joins TRBV13 to TRBJ2-7; no clear D gene. The CDR3 loop spans 13 amino acids. Trimming removed 6 bases at V and 0 bases at J, with 9 bases between. Per germline, CDR1 PRHDT and CDR2 FYEKMQ (reference sequence). DNA for the CDR3: TGTGCCAGCAGGCAGCGAACCTCCTACGAGCAGTACTTC. Residues: CASRQRTSYEQYF.

This chain links TRBV9 with TRBJ1-4; weak D call: TRBD1 (5 bases). V was pared by 0 bases and J by 1 base, with 10 bases between. This CDR3 has 16 residues. The germline V gene encodes CDR1 SGDLS and CDR2 YYNGEE. In DNA, the CDR3 is TGTGCCAGCAGCGTAGCGCTGCAGGGAACTAATGAAAAACTGTTTTTT. Protein product: CASSVALQGTNEKLFF.